The rows below give T cell receptor beta chains drawn from one sample of a study of monozygotic twins with inflammatory bowel disease. No DNA is given; TCRdb re-called the 5' RACE reads and lists each CDR3 protein once. This sample's table reports about 160,000 distinct CDR3 sequences. The sequenced sample consisted of blood. All receptors derive from a human donor with ulcerative colitis or Crohn's disease, or a healthy co-twin of an affected twin (not recorded which). Both conserved end residues are part of each CDR3. The order of the fields is J gene, V gene, CDR3 protein.

j_gene: TRBJ2-5
v_gene: TRBV12-3/TRBV12-4
CDR3aa: CASRLAGVWETQYF

j_gene: TRBJ1-5
v_gene: TRBV28
CDR3aa: CASSLRQGAGNQPQHF

j_gene: TRBJ2-3
v_gene: TRBV5-5
CDR3aa: CASSLDVPSTDTQYF

j_gene: TRBJ1-3
v_gene: TRBV6-2/TRBV6-3
CDR3aa: CASSYFERTGGIRNSGNTIYF

j_gene: TRBJ2-1
v_gene: TRBV4-3
CDR3aa: CASSRIYDLTYNEQFF

j_gene: TRBJ2-2
v_gene: TRBV5-4
CDR3aa: CASSLGQEITGELFF

j_gene: TRBJ2-5
v_gene: TRBV12-3/TRBV12-4
CDR3aa: CASSWTTQETQYF

j_gene: TRBJ2-5
v_gene: TRBV20-1
CDR3aa: CSARDPGQPQETQYF

j_gene: TRBJ1-1
v_gene: TRBV19
CDR3aa: CASRQNLNTEAFF

j_gene: TRBJ1-1
v_gene: TRBV12-3/TRBV12-4
CDR3aa: CASSLIGNTEAFF

j_gene: TRBJ2-5
v_gene: TRBV9
CDR3aa: CASSVGPAKGETQYF

j_gene: TRBJ1-5
v_gene: TRBV4-3
CDR3aa: CASSQGAGGNQPQHF

j_gene: TRBJ1-1
v_gene: TRBV11-1
CDR3aa: CASSLKQGGNTEAFF

j_gene: TRBJ2-1
v_gene: TRBV6-2/TRBV6-3
CDR3aa: CAAAASGHNEQFF

j_gene: TRBJ1-6
v_gene: TRBV27
CDR3aa: CASRSFQGSYNSPLHF

j_gene: TRBJ2-2
v_gene: TRBV30
CDR3aa: CAWNILAGGLWTGELFF

j_gene: TRBJ1-1
v_gene: TRBV27
CDR3aa: CASSRPGGSEAFF

j_gene: TRBJ2-7
v_gene: TRBV29-1
CDR3aa: CSVTRTGAYEQYF

j_gene: TRBJ2-3
v_gene: TRBV5-1
CDR3aa: CASTPGEPTDTQYF

j_gene: TRBJ2-5
v_gene: TRBV25-1
CDR3aa: CASSASRDRVPETQYF

j_gene: TRBJ2-3
v_gene: TRBV20-1
CDR3aa: CSTPGELAIDTQYF

j_gene: TRBJ2-1
v_gene: TRBV6-5
CDR3aa: CASLGDNEQFF

j_gene: TRBJ2-3
v_gene: TRBV6-5
CDR3aa: CASSLAGEGTDTQYF

j_gene: TRBJ1-1
v_gene: TRBV5-1
CDR3aa: CASSFSASNTEAFF

j_gene: TRBJ2-3
v_gene: TRBV5-6
CDR3aa: CASSSGLAGGFTDTQYF

j_gene: TRBJ2-3
v_gene: TRBV29-1
CDR3aa: CSVPRGTDTQYF

j_gene: TRBJ1-2
v_gene: TRBV7-2
CDR3aa: CASSLAPSNGYTF

j_gene: TRBJ2-3
v_gene: TRBV20-1
CDR3aa: CSARGGQGSDTQYF

j_gene: TRBJ2-5
v_gene: TRBV3-1
CDR3aa: CASSQGLAGGPSGETQYF

j_gene: TRBJ2-1
v_gene: TRBV5-1
CDR3aa: CASSFPGSSYNEQFF

j_gene: TRBJ1-5
v_gene: TRBV10-3
CDR3aa: CATETAYSNQPQHF

j_gene: TRBJ2-1
v_gene: TRBV7-8
CDR3aa: CASSLANIAGSHNEQFF

j_gene: TRBJ2-1
v_gene: TRBV5-4
CDR3aa: CASSAGTREGSNEQFF

j_gene: TRBJ2-3
v_gene: TRBV30
CDR3aa: CAWSRQQTDTQYF

j_gene: TRBJ2-7
v_gene: TRBV7-2
CDR3aa: CASSLRTGPYKQYF

j_gene: TRBJ2-3
v_gene: TRBV5-1
CDR3aa: CASRRDFTFTDTQYF

j_gene: TRBJ2-5
v_gene: TRBV14
CDR3aa: CASSQSRTSGRVRETQYF

j_gene: TRBJ2-7
v_gene: TRBV6-1
CDR3aa: CASSPRRTGNYEQYF

j_gene: TRBJ2-5
v_gene: TRBV20-1
CDR3aa: CSARDGRGGDGTRSGTQYF

j_gene: TRBJ2-3
v_gene: TRBV7-8
CDR3aa: CASSLVAGGYTDTQYF